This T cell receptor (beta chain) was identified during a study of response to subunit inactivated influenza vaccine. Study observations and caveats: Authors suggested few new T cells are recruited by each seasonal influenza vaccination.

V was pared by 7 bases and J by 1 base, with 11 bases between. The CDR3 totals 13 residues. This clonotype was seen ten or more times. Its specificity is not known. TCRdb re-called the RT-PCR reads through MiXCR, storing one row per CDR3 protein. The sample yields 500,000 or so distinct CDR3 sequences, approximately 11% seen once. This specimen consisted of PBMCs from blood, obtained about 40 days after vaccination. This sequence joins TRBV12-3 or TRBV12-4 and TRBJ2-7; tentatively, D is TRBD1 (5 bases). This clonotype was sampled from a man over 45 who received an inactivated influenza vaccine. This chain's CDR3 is CASTNDRSYEQYF. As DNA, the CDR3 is TGTGCCAGCACCAACGACAGATCCTACGAGCAGTACTTC.